This TCR beta chain appears in the sequencing data of a study of STAT5B mutations in CD4+ large granular lymphocyte leukemia (dated by TCRdb to 2022 to 2024). In the study overall: Among the healthy controls, the CDR3 'QG' motif was associated with a particular HLA allele. The study compared the TCRbeta repertoires of patients with CD4+ T-cell large granular lymphocyte leukemia against the TCRbeta repertoires of healthy blood donors. Flow cytometry performed on FACSCanto II or FACSVerse showed that the purified fractions had more than 95% purity among lymphocytes. General conclusions and limits of the study: The main leukemic clonotypes were found to be private to each patient, although 25% of the main leukemic clonotypes were detected at low frequency in the non-leukemic repertoires of other patients. The data were not HLA-matched, and the higher clonality in CD4+ T-LGLL than in CD8+ T-LGLL could be due to the relatively small sample size. Enrichment of TRBV06-family usage was observed among the top patient clones (8/27) relative to healthy controls (2/35). Compared with healthy CD4+ repertoires, CD4-sorted patient repertoires appeared more clonal, and this difference remained even after the putative leukemic clones were removed.

For this clone: The specificity of this receptor is unknown. Within one base of it there is no much larger clone, and no base qualities were kept.

TCRbeta rearrangements were sequenced from genomic DNA using the immunoSEQ assay at survey resolution. The paper's processing steps were these. A lowest detectable productive clonotype frequency of 2.59 x 10-5 was observed in the TCR sequencing data. Only productive TCRbeta rearrangements, defined as complete and in-frame sequences, were included in the analyses. Sample clonality was computed as Simpson clonality in the immunoSEQ Analyzer version 3.0. Based on frequency, clones were grouped as very rare, small, medium, large (1-20%) or hyperexpanded (>20%). OLGA 1.2.3 estimated generation probabilities, VDJtools produced V-gene circos plots, VDJdb was queried for specificities, and GLIPH identified CDR3 motifs. In TCRdb, the immuneACCESS table is reduced to in-frame sequences with V and J assigned. These tables do not hold every clone; where another copy was compared, an unresolved V gene accounts for under half, and the others remain unexplained. The V and J calls and the clone size are those of that table, but D and trimming were determined from the DNA. The sample data list roughly 32,000 clones, and under 80% of these were observed just once. The ten largest clonotypes hold roughly 2% of the sample.

The healthy control group was made up of more than 35 blood donors, and the Finnish Red Cross blood service supplied their buffy coats. All TCR-sequenced material derived from peripheral blood: patient blood samples and healthy donor buffy coats. Ficoll-Hypaque gradient centrifugation was used to isolate peripheral blood mononuclear cells. Magnetic purification was used to isolate CD4+ cells from the buffy coats of the healthy controls. Genomic DNA was extracted using the Gentra Puregene Cell and Tissue kit, and a Qubit 2.0 fluorometer was used to quantify it. From the cysteine through the phenylalanine, the CDR3 covers 17 amino acids. The sequence is cut down to CDR3 DNA, 51 bases in frame from base 1. V loses 0 bases of germline sequence and J loses 10 bases, and the interval between the two ends is 19 bases. CDR1 MGHRA and CDR2 YSYEKL are derived from the germline V gene.

The sequenced sample consisted of CD4+ T cells from blood buffy coats. This chain joins TRBV4-1 to TRBJ1-6, and TRBD1 may be the D gene, going by 5 matching bases. This receptor was taken from a human donor in good health. The nucleotides are TGCGCCAGCAGCCAAGAGATCGGACGGGGGTTATTCTCACCCCTCCACTTT. It specifies CASSQEIGRGLFSPLHF.